This T cell receptor (beta chain) appears in the sequencing data of a study of shared clonotypes between healthy human individuals. Study-wide results and limits: The sole specimen, blood, was sampled, and tissue repertoires likely differ. Estimated clonotype richness was generally higher in naive than memory subsets.

The study drew all its donors from Caucasian adults living in Nashville, Tennessee. The CDR3 is 12 amino acids. Trimming left V 8 bases short and J 5 bases short, with 12 bases between. Germline V gene data show CDR1 as SQVTM and CDR2 as ANQGSEA. Clones were read by immunoSEQ multiplex PCR, and TCRdb kept only the in-frame ones, dropping some. The table has over a million clones, around 98.5% seen once. About this clone: Its antigen is undetermined.

The receptor comes from a man in his thirties or forties in good health. Sequenced sample: naive CD4+ T cells sorted from blood. The subset was: CD45RA+ positively selected. The V and J genes are TRBV29-1 and TRBJ2-2; TRBD2 might be the D (5 bases). The CDR3 DNA is TGCAGCTGTTTTCGGGGAACCGGGGAGCTGTTTTTT. Its translation is CSCFRGTGELFF.